The following is a T cell receptor beta chain sequence with its context. This clonotype has at least ten counts. Its antigen is still unknown. The record has no base qualities; no much larger clone is one base away. The run used an Illumina HiSeq 2000. Multiplex PCR amplification was used to generate the TCR beta chain libraries. High-throughput sequencing was used to analyze the amplified TCR beta chain products. TCRdb reran the public reads through fastp at Q25 and MiXCR, keeping productive beta chains. Every entry covers one CDR3 protein and lists the most common genes and DNA from its rows. Here the sample has more than 100,000 distinct CDR3 sequences; 20% to 25% occur a single time. Just over 2.5% of the sample is held by the ten biggest clonotypes. This sample is part of a study of breast tumors, draining lymph nodes, adjacent tissues listed by TCRdb under 2016. As for the study more broadly: Breast cancer patients provided tumor, adjacent nontumor tissue and axillary lymph nodes, and the study compared the TCR beta repertoires across these three sources. In human breast cancer, the study set out to evaluate how tumor, surrounding tissue and draining lymph node repertoires relate to one another and whether T cells may move between these sites.

Based on the germline V gene, the CDR1 and CDR2 sequences are MNHNS and SASEGT. Trimming takes 2 bases off V and 4 bases off J; junction bases not matched to a gene: 9. The CDR3 runs 16 residues from the cysteine to the phenylalanine. The CDR3 DNA has 48 bases and is translated from base 1. The lymph node samples were taken from the axillary draining lymph nodes of breast cancer patients. General conclusions and limits of the study: Tumor and nontumor tissue repertoires were found to be significantly more similar in luminal-like than in basal-like breast cancer. Rather than being directly demonstrated, the conclusion that tumor T cells originate in lymph nodes was presented as consistent with a hypothesis. T-cell repertoire diversity in tumors was found to be lower than in lymph nodes but higher than in nontumor tissue, and preferential V and J gene usage was observed. A scenario in which most tumor T cells derive from the lymph node and then expand within tumor tissue was judged to be consistent with the data.

This receptor was obtained from a female donor with breast cancer. Some clones in this sample may be carry-over from other donors' samples. The sequenced material came from axillary lymph node tissue. The chain was built from TRBV6-1 and TRBJ2-3; TRBD1 matches 7 bases in the middle. The bases are TGTGCCAGCAGTGAAATGGTAGGGGGCGTTTCAGATACGCAGTATTTT. Translated, this gives CASSEMVGGVSDTQYF.